This TCR beta chain was retrieved from a study of cytomegalovirus exposure and HLA in healthy donors. Across the study: An earlier analysis identified 100 million to 130 million unique TCR beta sequences in about 179 million T cells. General observations from the study: According to a later analysis, most TCR beta chains associated with CMV appeared HLA-restricted. Altogether, 150 to 200 TCR beta chains were recorded as cytomegalovirus-associated.

Germline V gives CDR1 LGHNA, CDR2 YSLEER. With V trimmed by 1 base and J by 0 bases, 10 bases remained unmatched. CDR3 length: 18 amino acids. All donors participated as healthy donors of bone marrow. Both 60 Vbeta primers and 13 Jbeta primers went into the PCR. The table came from immunoSEQ multiplex PCR; TCRdb's copy has only in-frame clones and leaves some out. The sample comprises 93,000 or so clones, around 79% of which are singletons, and roughly 4% rests with the top ten. As concerns this clone: Antigen unknown.

The sample comprised PBMCs. The receptor was derived from a man aged 50 to 60 in good health and CMV-seropositive. This chain uses TRBV4-3 with TRBJ2-3; 7 bases match TRBD2. DNA of the CDR3: TGCGCCAGCAGCCAAGCCCCGGGAGGTGGGACTAGCACAGATACGCAGTATTTT. Translated: CASSQAPGGGTSTDTQYF.